Sequencing of this TCR beta chain was carried out in a study of vaccination and CD4 T cells after COVID-19. Sequenced with the Oncomine TCR Beta short-read assay was DNA taken from cultured CD4+ T cells. Cultured CD4+ T cells yielded the extracted genomic DNA. MiXCR, applied by TCRdb to the PCR reads, yields one record per CDR3 protein. This sample has 10,000 or so distinct CDR3 sequences; roughly 77% occur once, and the top ten carry roughly 9%. This clonotype was detected a few times. Its antigen is still unknown. General observations from the study: Convalescent patients' clones that were vaccine-specific were spike mono-reactive in 304 of 307 cases.

Noted treatment: roughly 10-day PBMC culture with coronavirus spike peptide pools or control peptides (ViraFEST assay). ViraFEST expanded antigen-specific T cells with peptide pools, then sequenced TCRs. The CDR3 extends over 16 amino acids. With 6 bases clipped from V and 1 base from J, the junction kept 9 bases outside the gene matches. Germline CDR1 and CDR2: LNHDA and SQIVND (reference sequence). The sample consisted of CD4+ T cells from blood, cultured in vitro. The TCR was taken from a human donor who had recovered from COVID-19. The rearrangement links TRBV19 to TRBJ1-5, with TRBD1 matching 7 bases. CDR3 in amino acids: CASRYTGARSNQPQHF. The CDR3 region has the DNA TGTGCCAGTAGGTATACAGGGGCCAGGAGCAATCAGCCCCAGCATTTT.